Listed below are T cell receptor beta chains from one sample, sequenced in a study of PD-L1 blockade in urothelial cancer. Here immunoSEQ multiplex PCR was the method, and the copy in TCRdb shows in-frame clones only, minus some. The sample shows 30,000 to 45,000 clones, about 80% of them seen only once. Here the sequenced sample was PBMCs, taken around atezolizumab (anti-PD-L1) treatment. These receptors were taken from a man aged 35 to 55 with urothelial cancer. Both conserved end residues are part of each CDR3. The D gene is left open where the match is weak. Only some rows state a clone size, as once, few, many or a class for expanded clones.

j_gene	abundance	v_gene	d_gene	CDR3nt	CDR3aa
TRBJ2-1	-	TRBV7-3	TRBD2	TGTGCCAGCAGCTTGGGCGGGAGGAGCAACAATGAGCAGTTCTTC	CASSLGGRSNNEQFF
TRBJ2-5	once	TRBV2	TRBD2	TGTGCCAGTGCCCGGGAGGGAAGGGAGACCCAGTACTTC	CASAREGRETQYF
TRBJ1-2	few	TRBV21-1	-	TGTGCCAGCAGAGGACAGGGGGCGAATCCGTATGGCTACACCTTC	CASRGQGANPYGYTF
TRBJ2-1	-	TRBV9	TRBD2	TGTGCCAGCAGCGTAGAACTAGCGGGATGGAATGAGCAGTTCTTC	CASSVELAGWNEQFF
TRBJ1-1	-	TRBV7-3	TRBD1	TGTGCCAGCAGCTTGAAAGCAGGGGGGAACACTGAAGCTTTCTTT	CASSLKAGGNTEAFF
TRBJ2-1	-	TRBV7-2	-	TGTGCCAGCAGCTTAGGCGGTTCTAACAATGAGCAGTTCTTC	CASSLGGSNNEQFF
TRBJ2-3	-	TRBV4-1	TRBD2	TGCGCCAGCAGCCAAGCCGGGACTAGCGGGAGCACAGATACGCAGTATTTT	CASSQAGTSGSTDTQYF
TRBJ2-7	-	TRBV30	-	TGTGCCTGGAGTAACAAAAATCGGGGGTACGAGCAGTACTTC	CAWSNKNRGYEQYF
TRBJ2-7	-	TRBV21-1	-	TGTGCCAGCTGCCTTCCGACTAGCGGGAGTAGGTACGAGCAGTACTTC	CASCLPTSGSRYEQYF
TRBJ2-4	-	TRBV6-5	TRBD2	TGTGCCAGCAGAGGGACTAGCGGGATTCAGTACTTC	CASRGTSGIQYF
TRBJ1-1	-	TRBV11-2	-	TGTGCCAGCACCTTCAGGGTTTTGAACACTGAAGCTTTCTTT	CASTFRVLNTEAFF
TRBJ1-2	once	TRBV6-4	-	TGTGCCAGCAGTGACTCGTTCAGAAGTTCCGGCTACACCTTC	CASSDSFRSSGYTF
TRBJ2-7	once	TRBV6-1	-	TGTGCCAGCAGTGAAGGAGGGTGGAAGGACGAGCAGTACTTC	CASSEGGWKDEQYF
TRBJ2-7	-	TRBV11-2	-	TGTGCCAGCAGCTTAGTTGGAGGCTCCTACGAGCAGTACTTC	CASSLVGGSYEQYF
TRBJ1-5	-	TRBV4-1	-	TGCGCCAGCAGCCAAGACGTGTATCAGCCCCAGCATTTT	CASSQDVYQPQHF
TRBJ1-1	-	TRBV7-3	-	TGTGCCAGCAGCTTAAAGGGGTTGGGGAACACTGAAGCTTTCTTT	CASSLKGLGNTEAFF
TRBJ2-1	once	TRBV29-1	-	TGCAGCGCGACCGGACACCAGGGGAATGTTGAGCAGTTCTTC	CSATGHQGNVEQFF
TRBJ2-1	-	TRBV14	-	TGTGCCAGCAGCCAAGGCGTCCGAGCGACTGAGCAGTTCTTC	CASSQGVRATEQFF
TRBJ2-4	-	TRBV2	-	TGTGCCAGCAGTGATTCTGGGGGGAAAAACATTCAGTACTTC	CASSDSGGKNIQYF
TRBJ1-4	-	TRBV25-1	-	TGTGCCTCTCAGGGACAACGACCGGGAAAACTGTTTTTT	CASQGQRPGKLFF
TRBJ1-5	-	TRBV5-8	-	TGTGCCAGCAGCTTGCTCAATGGGGGAGGGAAGCAGCCCCAGCATTTT	CASSLLNGGGKQPQHF
TRBJ2-1	-	TRBV15	TRBD2	TGTGCCACCAGCAGAGATCCGACCCGTGGGCTAGCGGGTAACAATGAGCAGTTCTTC	CATSRDPTRGLAGNNEQFF
TRBJ2-3	once	TRBV27	TRBD1	TGTGCCAGCAGGCTAACAGGGGCAGGCACAGATACGCAGTATTTT	CASRLTGAGTDTQYF
TRBJ2-5	-	TRBV18	TRBD2	TGTGCCAGCTCGGTGGGGAGGGCCCCCGAGACCCAGTACTTC	CASSVGRAPETQYF
TRBJ2-7	-	TRBV7-9	-	TGTGCCAGCAGCTTAGCTGGGACTCCGGAAGATGAGCAGTACTTC	CASSLAGTPEDEQYF
TRBJ1-5	-	TRBV5-1	-	TGCGCCAGCAGCTTGTCACAGGGTAATCAGCCCCAGCATTTT	CASSLSQGNQPQHF
TRBJ1-1	-	TRBV30	TRBD1	TGTGCCTGGAGTGTACCGTGGCAGGGGGTAACTGAAGCTTTCTTT	CAWSVPWQGVTEAFF
TRBJ2-7	-	TRBV15	-	TGTGCCACCAGATTCTACCCCTCCAGGTCATACGAGCAGTACTTC	CATRFYPSRSYEQYF
TRBJ2-1	-	TRBV6-4	TRBD2	TGTGCCAGCAGGGGAGGGAGGGAAGGTGAGCAGTTCTTC	CASRGGREGEQFF
TRBJ2-3	few	TRBV21-1	-	TGTGCCAGCAGCAAAGCTGGGCGGGAGGGCCCAGATACGCAGTATTTT	CASSKAGREGPDTQYF
TRBJ2-7	-	TRBV27	-	TGTGCCAGCAGTCCTGGACTAATTAGCGAGCAGTACTTC	CASSPGLISEQYF
TRBJ1-1	-	TRBV29-1	TRBD1	TGCAGCGTTGAAGGGGCTACAGGGGGCACTGAAGCTTTCTTT	CSVEGATGGTEAFF
TRBJ2-5	-	TRBV28	-	TGTGCCAGCAGTTCCCCCGGTGTTGCTCAAGAGACCCAGTACTTC	CASSSPGVAQETQYF
TRBJ2-7	few	TRBV28	-	TGTGCCAGCAGTCCCCGGGGGAAGTCCTACGAGCAGTACTTC	CASSPRGKSYEQYF
TRBJ2-3	-	TRBV6-1	TRBD1	TGTGCCAGCTCAGGACAGGAGACGAAGGCAGATACGCAGTATTTT	CASSGQETKADTQYF
TRBJ1-5	-	TRBV6-5	-	TGTGCCAGCAGTAGGGACTACCTTGGCCAGCCCCAGCATTTT	CASSRDYLGQPQHF
TRBJ1-5	-	TRBV27	TRBD1	TGTGCCAGCAGTTTAGCTGGACAGGGGACCAATCAGCCCCAGCATTTT	CASSLAGQGTNQPQHF
TRBJ2-1	-	TRBV9	-	TGTGCCAGCAGCGCACAGGACAACTACAATGAGCAGTTCTTC	CASSAQDNYNEQFF
TRBJ2-7	-	TRBV5-1	-	TGCGCCAGCAGCCAATCGTCGGGCTACGAGCAGTACTTC	CASSQSSGYEQYF
TRBJ1-2	-	TRBV15	-	TGTGCCACCAGCAGAGATCCGGGGTGGGATGGCTACACCTTC	CATSRDPGWDGYTF
TRBJ2-2	-	TRBV9	-	TGTGCCAGCAGCGGCCTAAATACCGGGGCCGGGGAGCTGTTTTTT	CASSGLNTGAGELFF
TRBJ2-1	-	TRBV4-2	-	TGTGCCAGCAGCCAAGTCGTTAGCGGATCCTACAATGAGCAGTTCTTC	CASSQVVSGSYNEQFF
TRBJ2-7	-	TRBV7-8	TRBD2	TGTGCCAGCAGCGCCCTAGCGGACCTGGGGAACGAGCAGTACTTC	CASSALADLGNEQYF
TRBJ2-1	-	TRBV5-4	TRBD2	TGTGCCAGCAGCCCAGGAGGGACTAGCGGGAGCTATGAGCAGTTCTTC	CASSPGGTSGSYEQFF
TRBJ2-3	-	TRBV7-9	TRBD1	TGTGCCAGCAGCCCAGGGGGCCAGACAGATACGCAGTATTTT	CASSPGGQTDTQYF
TRBJ2-7	-	TRBV19	TRBD1	TGTGCCAGTAGTTCACTAGGCCGGGACAGGGGGCACGAGCAGTACTTC	CASSSLGRDRGHEQYF
TRBJ2-7	-	TRBV27	-	TGTGCCAGCAGTTTTCCGGGGTCCTACGAGCAGTACTTC	CASSFPGSYEQYF
TRBJ2-2	-	TRBV7-9	-	TGTGCCAGCAGCTGGAGTAGTACCGGGGAGCTGTTTTTT	CASSWSSTGELFF
TRBJ2-3	-	TRBV7-3	TRBD2	TGTGCCAGCAGTCCAGGCGGCGGGGGAGGCACAGATACGCAGTATTTT	CASSPGGGGGTDTQYF
TRBJ1-1	-	TRBV7-6	-	TGTGCCAGCAGCTTAGGGCAGAGGACTGAAGCTTTCTTT	CASSLGQRTEAFF
TRBJ2-7	-	TRBV5-1	TRBD1	TGCGCCAGCAGCTCATCCGGGACAGCGATTACGGGCGAGCAGTACTTC	CASSSSGTAITGEQYF
TRBJ2-7	-	TRBV2	-	TGTGCCAGCAGGGGGACTTTATCCTACGAGCAGTACTTC	CASRGTLSYEQYF
TRBJ2-7	-	TRBV2	-	TGTGCCAGCACGGTGGGGAGGCCCTACGAGCAGTACTTC	CASTVGRPYEQYF
TRBJ1-1	-	TRBV28	TRBD1	TGTGCCGTCCTTCCAGGGGGCGCCCTTATGAACACTGAAGCTTTCTTT	CAVLPGGALMNTEAFF
TRBJ2-2	-	TRBV7-8	TRBD2	TGTGCCAGCAGCCAATTAGCGGGAGGAGGGTCCGGGGAGCTGTTTTTT	CASSQLAGGGSGELFF
TRBJ1-4	-	TRBV9	TRBD1	TGTGCCAGCAGCGCGGGGGACAGTGGAATAGAAAAACTGTTTTTT	CASSAGDSGIEKLFF
TRBJ2-2	few	TRBV19	-	TGTGCCAGTAAGGGGGATGGGAACACCGGGGAGCTGTTTTTT	CASKGDGNTGELFF
TRBJ2-7	-	TRBV30	-	TGTGCCTCTGCGGTGGGTCCCAGGGCGCAGTACTTC	CASAVGPRAQYF